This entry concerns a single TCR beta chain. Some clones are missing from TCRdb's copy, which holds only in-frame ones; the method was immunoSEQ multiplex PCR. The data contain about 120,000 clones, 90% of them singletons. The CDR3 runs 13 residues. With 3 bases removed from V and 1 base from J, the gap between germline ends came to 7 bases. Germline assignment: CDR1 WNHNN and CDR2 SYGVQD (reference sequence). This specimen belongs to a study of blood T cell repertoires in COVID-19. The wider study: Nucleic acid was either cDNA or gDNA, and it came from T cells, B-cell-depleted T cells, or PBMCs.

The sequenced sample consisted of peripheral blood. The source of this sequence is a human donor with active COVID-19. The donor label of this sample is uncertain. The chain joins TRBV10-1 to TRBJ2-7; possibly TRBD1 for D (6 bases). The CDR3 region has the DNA TGCGCCAGCAGTGAACAGGGTTCCTACGAGCAGTACTTC. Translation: CASSEQGSYEQYF.